A single sample gave rise to the 24 T cell receptor beta chains below, sequenced in a study of blood T cell repertoires in COVID-19. Clones were sequenced by immunoSEQ multiplex PCR, and TCRdb holds only the in-frame ones, with some missing. The sample contains some 70,000 clones, 90% to 95% of which appear only once. The sample comprised peripheral blood. These receptor sequences come from a man between 40 and 49 years old with COVID-19, enrolled during active disease.

J is TRBJ1-2 and V is TRBV6-1; TRBD1 is a possible D gene (5 bases). The V and J ends lost 0 bases and 4 bases respectively, with 9 bases between them. The CDR3 totals 14 residues. The germline CDR1 and CDR2 sequences are MNHNS and SASEGT. CDR3 DNA sequence: TGTGCCAGCAGTGAAGCCAGGGTAGGCTATGGCTACACCTTC. Translation gives CASSEARVGYGYTF.

The chain has TRBV11-3 and TRBJ1-6, with D possibly matching TRBD1 (6 bases). Germline V gives CDR1 SGHNT, CDR2 YENEEA. V was clipped by 2 bases and J by 8 bases, with 25 bases between them. The CDR3 runs to 19 residues. CDR3 region: CASSLSPRNRVEKDSPLHF. For the CDR3, the DNA is TGTGCCAGCAGCTTATCGCCTCGAAACAGGGTAGAGAAGGATTCACCCCTCCACTTT.

Here the CDR3 reads CATSDYSYGYTF. The DNA of the CDR3 is TGTGCCACCAGTGATTACAGCTATGGCTACACCTTC. The V call is TRBV24-1, the J call TRBJ1-2, with D hard to call. V shed 2 bases and J shed 4 bases, with 4 bases lying between them. The V gene's germline CDR1 is KGHDR and CDR2 SFDVKD. This CDR3 has 12 residues.

The chain is built from TRBV21-1 and TRBJ2-5; the DNA was not used to check the table's D call, TRBD2. TRBV21-1 is a known pseudogene. This CDR3 spans 12 amino acids. In nucleotides, the CDR3 is TGTGCCAAACGACGCGGGCAAGAGACCCAGTACTTC. It codes for CAKRRGQETQYF.

The chain carries TRBV9 and TRBJ1-3; maybe TRBD1 (6 bases). The CDR3 contains 18 residues. Germline V gene sequence: CDR1 SGDLS, CDR2 YYNGEE. The ends were cut back, 0 bases at V and 4 bases at J, with 20 bases in the middle. The CDR3 spells CASSVASGEGLVGNTIYF. In nucleotides, the CDR3 is TGTGCCAGCAGCGTAGCTTCAGGGGAAGGGTTAGTAGGAAACACCATATATTTT.

The chain combines TRBV10-2 with TRBJ2-5; TRBD1 matches 8 bases. Looked up from germline, CDR1 is WSHSY and CDR2 is SAAADI. V shed 11 bases and J 5 bases; nucleotides not matched to a gene: 13. The CDR3 consists of 14 residues. CDR3 DNA sequence: TGCGCCTCCCGAGAGGACAGGGCCAGGGAGACCCAGTACTTC. Amino acids: CASREDRARETQYF.

This chain connects TRBV4-1 to TRBJ2-2; no firm D call. Trimming shortened V by 1 base and J by 2 bases, and 5 bases separated the two germline ends. Germline CDR1 MGHRA, CDR2 YSYEKL. The CDR3 has 14 amino acids. The CDR3 sequence: CASSQGRNTGELFF. CDR3 coding DNA: TGCGCCAGCAGCCAAGGCAGAAACACCGGGGAGCTGTTTTTT.

The J gene is TRBJ2-1, the V gene TRBV9, with TRBD2 identical over 10 bases. The V gene end was trimmed by 0 bases and the J gene end by 5 bases; junction bases not matched to a gene: 2. This CDR3 is built from 15 residues. Germline CDR1 and CDR2: SGDLS and YYNGEE. The CDR3 nucleotides read TGTGCCAGCAGCGTAGTAGCGGGGGGCGACAATGAGCAGTTCTTC. Its translation: CASSVVAGGDNEQFF.

The CDR3 DNA is TGTGCCAGCAGCGCTCAGGGGTTCAACACCGGGGAGCTGTTTTTT. It specifies CASSAQGFNTGELFF. The chain joins TRBV9 to TRBJ2-2; D might be TRBD1 (6 bases). Trimming left V 3 bases short and J 2 bases short, with 11 bases between. The V gene's germline CDR1 is SGDLS and CDR2 YYNGEE. The CDR3 runs 15 residues. Based on the CDR3 plus reference TRBV9 and TRBJ2-2, the full variable domain is DSGVTQTPKHLITATGQRVTLRCSPRSGDLSVYWYQQSLDQGLQFLIQYYNGEERAKGNILERFSAQQFPDLHSELNLSSLELGDSALYFCASSAQGFNTGELFFGEGSRLTVL.

This chain links TRBV3-1 (or the pseudogene TRBV3-2) with TRBJ2-6; 12 positions match TRBD1. This CDR3 region has 17 residues. Germline assignment: CDR1 LGHDT and CDR2 YNNKEL (reference sequence). V shed 1 base and J 4 bases; nucleotides not matched to a gene: 2. CDR3 DNA: TGTGCCAGCAGCCAAGGGGACAGGGGGCCCGGGGCCAACGTCCTGACTTTC. Protein: CASSQGDRGPGANVLTF.

This clone was recorded only once. The chain is built from TRBV30 and TRBJ1-1; 7 bases map to TRBD1. The CDR3 length is 12 residues. Trimming removed 3 bases from V and 4 bases from J; junction bases left unmatched: 2. CDR1 and CDR2 from the germline V gene are GTSNPN and SVGIG (reference sequence). In nucleotides, the CDR3 is TGTGCCTGGAGACAGGGGTCCACTGAAGCTTTCTTT. Amino acids: CAWRQGSTEAFF.

This chain uses TRBV28 with TRBJ2-3; TRBD1 matches 7 bases. There are 14 residues in the CDR3. Trimming cost V 6 bases and J 3 bases; bases outside gene matches: 6. The germline V gene encodes CDR1 MDHEN and CDR2 SYDVKM. CDR3 nucleotides: TGTGCCAGCAGGACGACAGGGCGGACAGATACGCAGTATTTT. Translated: CASRTTGRTDTQYF. Full variable domain (missing parts from reference TRBV28 and TRBJ2-3): DVKVTQSSRYLVKRTGEKVFLECVQDMDHENMFWYRQDPGLGLRLIYFSYDVKMKEKGDIPEGYSVSREKKERFSLILESASTNQTSMYLCASRTTGRTDTQYFGPGTRLTVL.

Concerning this clone itself: This same CDR3 is encoded by further DNA sequences in the sample. The chain joins TRBV5-4 to TRBJ2-5, with a weak D call TRBD2 (5 bases). The germline V and J ends were trimmed by 0 bases and 5 bases, with 11 bases remaining between them. CDR1 is SGHNT, CDR2 YYREEE, per germline (reference sequence). This CDR3 contains 14 residues. CDR3 loop: CASSLAGVGETQYF. DNA of the CDR3: TGTGCCAGCAGCTTGGCCGGGGTGGGGGAGACCCAGTACTTC.

The rearrangement links TRBV24-1 to TRBJ2-1; maybe TRBD1 (6 bases). Trimming stripped 1 base from V and 2 bases from J, with 11 bases between. The germline gives CDR1 KGHDR, CDR2 SFDVKD. CDR3 length: 16 residues. The CDR3 protein is CATSDFQGYPYNEQFF. In DNA, the CDR3 is TGTGCCACCAGTGATTTCCAGGGGTACCCCTACAATGAGCAGTTCTTC.

J is TRBJ2-7 and V is TRBV6-5; 8 positions match TRBD1. V was pared by 6 bases and J by 7 bases, with 8 bases of the junction left unmatched. The germline gives CDR1 MNHEY, CDR2 SVGAGI. The CDR3 extends over 13 amino acids. The CDR3 sequence: CASSPRTGWEQYF. CDR3 DNA sequence: TGTGCCAGCAGCCCCAGGACAGGGTGGGAGCAGTACTTC.

The CDR3 loop reads CAWSGGQGAYNEQFF. The CDR3 DNA sequence: TGTGCCTGGAGCGGTGGCCAGGGGGCATACAATGAGCAGTTCTTC. This chain connects TRBV30 to TRBJ2-1; 8 nucleotides line up with TRBD1. J gave up 4 bases and V 3 bases, and 8 bases lay outside the gene matches. Germline values: CDR1 GTSNPN, CDR2 SVGIG (reference sequence). The CDR3 has 15 amino acids.

The chain has TRBV19 and TRBJ1-1; D gene ambiguous. Germline assignment: CDR1 LNHDA and CDR2 SQIVND (reference sequence). V was clipped by 4 bases and J by 3 bases, with 9 bases between them. CDR3 length equals 13 residues. Here the CDR3 DNA reads TGTGCCAGTAGTAGGAAGGAGTACACTGAAGCTTTCTTT. It translates to CASSRKEYTEAFF.

The gene calls are TRBV4-2 and TRBJ1-2, with no clear D. Trimming took 3 bases from V and 3 from J, leaving 14 bases between them. The CDR3 spans 15 residues. Per germline, CDR1 LGHNA and CDR2 YNFKEQ. CDR3 loop: CASSQTLQEDYGYTF. The DNA for the CDR3 is TGTGCCAGCAGCCAGACACTCCAGGAGGACTATGGCTACACCTTC.

This chain links TRBV6-1 with TRBJ2-4; the D is unclear. Deletions cut 2 bases from V and 7 bases from J, with 9 bases between. There are 13 residues in the CDR3. Looked up from germline, CDR1 is MNHNS and CDR2 is SASEGT. The DNA for the CDR3 is TGTGCCAGCAGTGAAATTGGCTTTAACATTCAGTACTTC. It is translated as CASSEIGFNIQYF.

The V gene is TRBV29-1, the J gene TRBJ1-2, with D maybe TRBD1 (5 bases). CDR1 and CDR2 from the germline V gene are SQVTM and ANQGSEA. Trimming removed 6 bases from V and 6 bases from J, with 14 bases in between. This CDR3 comprises 12 residues. CDR3 in amino acids: CSVPPARDGYTF. For the CDR3, the DNA is TGCAGCGTCCCCCCAGCCAGGGATGGCTACACCTTC.

This clone is a singleton in its sample. The chain uses TRBV27 and TRBJ1-1; 8 positions agree with TRBD1. Germline V gene lookup returns CDR1 MNHEY and CDR2 SMNVEV (reference sequence). This CDR3 contains 14 residues. Germline trimming cut 2 bases from V and 4 bases from J; bases unmatched to any gene: 3. The CDR3 DNA follows: TGTGCCAGCAGTTTAGACACAGGGGGCACTGAAGCTTTCTTT. Translating it yields CASSLDTGGTEAFF.

V and J are TRBV30 and TRBJ2-3, with D perhaps matching TRBD1 (6 bases). CDR3 length equals 15 residues. Germline V gives CDR1 GTSNPN, CDR2 SVGIG (reference sequence). The V gene lost 1 base and the J gene lost 1 base, with 12 bases spanning the gap. CDR3 residues: CAWSGGPEGTDTQYF. The CDR3 DNA reads as TGTGCCTGGAGTGGGGGGCCGGAAGGCACAGATACGCAGTATTTT. Full variable domain (rest looked up from reference TRBV30 and TRBJ2-3): SQTIHQWPATLVQPVGSPLSLECTVEGTSNPNLYWYRQAAGRGLQLLFYSVGIGQISSEVPQNLSASRPQDRQFILSSKKLLLSDSGFYLCAWSGGPEGTDTQYFGPGTRLTVL.

This chain connects TRBV6-5 to TRBJ2-2; a possible D gene is TRBD2 (6 bases). The germline V gene has CDR1 MNHEY and CDR2 SVGAGI. Trimming cost V 10 bases and J 5 bases, with 17 bases left between them. The CDR3 loop spans 14 amino acids. The CDR3 here is CATRGVAATGELFF. For the CDR3, the DNA is TGTGCCACCCGAGGTGTAGCGGCTACCGGGGAGCTGTTTTTT.

The chain links TRBV5-5 to TRBJ2-3, with 13 bases lining up with TRBD2. J was trimmed by 6 bases and V by 4 bases; bases with no gene match: 8. The CDR3 runs 16 residues. Germline CDR1 is SGHKS and CDR2 is YYEKEE (reference sequence). This chain's CDR3 is CASSGGTSGARDTQYF. CDR3 DNA sequence: TGTGCCAGCAGCGGGGGGACTAGCGGGGCCCGGGATACGCAGTATTTT.